Many counts were recorded for the clone carrying this T cell receptor (beta chain). What it binds is unknown. Unique molecular identifiers were affixed to discrete cDNA molecules within the library. Via MiXCR, TCRdb re-called the RACE reads, giving one row per CDR3 protein. The sample yields fewer than 400,000 distinct CDR3 sequences, approximately 6.3% seen once. Germline CDR1 reads SGHRS; CDR2 reads YFSETQ. This CDR3 is built from 13 residues. The V gene end was trimmed by 4 bases and the J gene end by 5 bases; junction bases not matched to a gene: 2. This sample was taken from a study of human T cells and chemical hapten exposure. Regarding the study as a whole: Donors' alopecia may make their immune response differ from healthy people's. TCRs exceeding a frequency of 1 in 1000 stayed unchanged under DPC sensitization.

Time point given: patch test 1, 2 weeks after DPC sensitization. Treatment denoted: therapeutic diphenylcyclopropenone sensitization with weekly scalp DPC. Blood was drawn before each patch test was applied. This receptor was obtained from a woman under 30 with alopecia areata. Some clones in this sample may be carry-over from other donors' samples. The material sequenced was whole blood, taken in connection with sensitization to the hapten diphenylcyclopropenone (DPC). V is TRBV5-1 and J is TRBJ2-5; the match to TRBD1 covers 10 bases. The CDR3 reads CASSGTGAETQYF. In DNA form, the CDR3 reads TGCGCCAGCAGCGGGACAGGGGCGGAGACCCAGTACTTC.